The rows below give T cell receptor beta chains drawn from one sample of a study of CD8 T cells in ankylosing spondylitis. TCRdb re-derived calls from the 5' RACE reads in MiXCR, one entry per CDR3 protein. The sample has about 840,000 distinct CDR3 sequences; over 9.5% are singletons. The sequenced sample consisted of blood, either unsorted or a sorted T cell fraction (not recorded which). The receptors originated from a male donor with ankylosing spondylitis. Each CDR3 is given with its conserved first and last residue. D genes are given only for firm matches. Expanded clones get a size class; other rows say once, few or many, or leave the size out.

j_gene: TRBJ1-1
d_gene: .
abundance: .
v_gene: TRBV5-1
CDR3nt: TGCGCCAGCAGCATGACCACAGCGAACACTGAAGCTTTCTTT
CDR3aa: CASSMTTANTEAFF

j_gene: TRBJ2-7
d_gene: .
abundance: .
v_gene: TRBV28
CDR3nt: TGTGCCAGCAACGCAGGGACCGGACGAACCTACGAGCAGTACTTC
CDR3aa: CASNAGTGRTYEQYF

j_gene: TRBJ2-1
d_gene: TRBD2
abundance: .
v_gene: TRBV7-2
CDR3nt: TGTGCCAGCAGCCTTACTAGCGGGAGGGCCTATGAGTTCTTC
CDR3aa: CASSLTSGRAYEFF

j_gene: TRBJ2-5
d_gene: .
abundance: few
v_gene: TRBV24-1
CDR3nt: TGTGCCACCAGAGCCGGCCAGACCCAGTACTTC
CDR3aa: CATRAGQTQYF

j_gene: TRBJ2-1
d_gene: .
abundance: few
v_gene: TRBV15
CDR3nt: TGTGCCACCAGCAGAGATCGGAATATAAACAATGAGCAGTTCTTC
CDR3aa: CATSRDRNINNEQFF

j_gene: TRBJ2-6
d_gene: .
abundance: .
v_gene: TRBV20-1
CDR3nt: TGCAGTGCTAGGTATGCCTTCTACACCGGGGCCAACGTCCTGACTTTC
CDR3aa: CSARYAFYTGANVLTF

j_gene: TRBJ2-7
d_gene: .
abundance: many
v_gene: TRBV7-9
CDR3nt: TGTGCCAGCAGCCCTACGGGGCTAGCGCTGGGCGAGCAGTACTTC
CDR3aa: CASSPTGLALGEQYF

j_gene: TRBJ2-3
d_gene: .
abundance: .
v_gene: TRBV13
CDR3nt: TGTGCCAGCAGCTCGCTTTGGGAACCCAATACGCAGTATTTT
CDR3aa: CASSSLWEPNTQYF

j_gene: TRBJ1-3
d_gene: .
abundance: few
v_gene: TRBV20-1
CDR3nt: TGCAGTGCTTTCGATGGAAACACCATATATTTT
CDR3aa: CSAFDGNTIYF

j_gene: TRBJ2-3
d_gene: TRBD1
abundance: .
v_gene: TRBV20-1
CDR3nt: TGCAGTGCTACCAGGACAGGGGCAGATACGCAGTATTTT
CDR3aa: CSATRTGADTQYF

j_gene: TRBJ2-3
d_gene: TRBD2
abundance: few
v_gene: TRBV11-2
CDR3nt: TGTGCCAGCAGCTCCTCCTTTACTAGCGGGCTCGTCTCAGATACGCAGTATTTT
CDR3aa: CASSSSFTSGLVSDTQYF

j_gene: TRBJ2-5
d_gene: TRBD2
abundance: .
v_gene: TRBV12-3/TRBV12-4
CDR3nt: TGTGCCAGCAACTACTGGGGAGGGCGCGAGACCCAGTACTTC
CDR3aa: CASNYWGGRETQYF

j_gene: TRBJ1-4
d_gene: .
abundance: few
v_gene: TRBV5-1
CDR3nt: TGCGCCAGCAGAGGGGTAGATGAAAAACTGTTTTTT
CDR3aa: CASRGVDEKLFF

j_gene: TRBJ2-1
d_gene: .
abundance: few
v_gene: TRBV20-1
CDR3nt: TGCAGTGCCGGGGATGGCAGTGCTGAGCAGTTCTTC
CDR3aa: CSAGDGSAEQFF

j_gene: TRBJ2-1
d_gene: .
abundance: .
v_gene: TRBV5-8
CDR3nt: TGTGCCAGCAGCTTGGAAGGCCTGGGGTACAATGAGCAGTTCTTC
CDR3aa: CASSLEGLGYNEQFF

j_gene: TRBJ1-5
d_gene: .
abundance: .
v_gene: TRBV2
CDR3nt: TGTGCCAGCAGGGCAGAAGAGTATCAGCCCCAGCATTTT
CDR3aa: CASRAEEYQPQHF

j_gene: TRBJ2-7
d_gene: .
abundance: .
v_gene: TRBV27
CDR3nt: TGTGCCAGCAGTTTATCGCGGGTCAACAGGGCGAGGACCGAGCAGTACTTC
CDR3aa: CASSLSRVNRARTEQYF

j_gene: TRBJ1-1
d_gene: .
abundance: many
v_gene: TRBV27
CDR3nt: TGTGCCAGCAGTTACAAAAGAAGCGACACTGAAGCTTTCTTT
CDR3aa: CASSYKRSDTEAFF

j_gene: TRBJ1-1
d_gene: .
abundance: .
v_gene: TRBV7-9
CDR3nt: TGTGCCAGCAGCTTGATGCCGAACACTGAAGCTTTCTTT
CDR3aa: CASSLMPNTEAFF

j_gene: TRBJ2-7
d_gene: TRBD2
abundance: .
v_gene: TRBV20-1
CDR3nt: TGCAGTACCGATCTAGCGGGCTCCTACGAGCAGTACTTC
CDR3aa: CSTDLAGSYEQYF

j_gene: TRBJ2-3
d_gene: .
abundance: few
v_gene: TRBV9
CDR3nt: TGTGCCAGCACCCGGGGACGCACAGATACGCAGTATTTT
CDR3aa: CASTRGRTDTQYF

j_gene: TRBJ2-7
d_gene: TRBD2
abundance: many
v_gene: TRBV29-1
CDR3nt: TGCAGCGTTGAGGGTCTAGCGGACGAGCAGTACTTC
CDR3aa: CSVEGLADEQYF

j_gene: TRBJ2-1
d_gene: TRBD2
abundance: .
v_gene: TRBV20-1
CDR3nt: TGCAGTGCTAGACTCGGGAGGGCCTACAATGAGCAGTTCTTC
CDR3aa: CSARLGRAYNEQFF

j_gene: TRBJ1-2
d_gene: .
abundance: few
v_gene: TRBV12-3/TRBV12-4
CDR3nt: TGTGCCAGCAGTTTGAACGGTAACTATGGCTACACCTTC
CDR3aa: CASSLNGNYGYTF

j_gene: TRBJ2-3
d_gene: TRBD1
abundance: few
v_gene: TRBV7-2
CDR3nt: TGTGCCAGCAGCCTCTTTCGGGGACAGGGGACGTCAGATACGCAGTATTTT
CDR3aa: CASSLFRGQGTSDTQYF

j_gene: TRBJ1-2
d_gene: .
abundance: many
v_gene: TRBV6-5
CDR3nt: TGTGCCAGCAGTTACGACGGAAACTATGGCTACACCTTC
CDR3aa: CASSYDGNYGYTF

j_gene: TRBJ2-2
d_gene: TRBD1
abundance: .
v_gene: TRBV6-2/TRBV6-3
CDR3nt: TGTGCCAGCAGTTGGGACAGTTATCTCGCCGGGGAGCTGTTTTTT
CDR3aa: CASSWDSYLAGELFF

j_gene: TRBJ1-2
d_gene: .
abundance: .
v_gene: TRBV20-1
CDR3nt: TGCAGTGCTAGCGTGGACTATGGCTACACCTTC
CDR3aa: CSASVDYGYTF

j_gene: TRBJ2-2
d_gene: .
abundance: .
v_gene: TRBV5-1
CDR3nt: TGCGCCAGCAGCGGGGGGTCGAGCACCGGGGAGCTGTTTTTT
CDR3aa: CASSGGSSTGELFF

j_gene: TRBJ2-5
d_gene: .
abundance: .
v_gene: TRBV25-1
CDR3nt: TGTGCCAGCAGTGGAGTCGGGGGTTCGGAGACCCAGTACTTC
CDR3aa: CASSGVGGSETQYF

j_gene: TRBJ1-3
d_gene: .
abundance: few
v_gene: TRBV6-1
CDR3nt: TGTGCCAGCAGTCCGGCCGGGGCATATGCGGCCTCTGGAAACACCATATATTTT
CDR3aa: CASSPAGAYAASGNTIYF

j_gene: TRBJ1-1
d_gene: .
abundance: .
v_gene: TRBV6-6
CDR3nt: TGTGCCCACGGGAGGAGGACTGAAGCTTTCTTT
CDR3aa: CAHGRRTEAFF

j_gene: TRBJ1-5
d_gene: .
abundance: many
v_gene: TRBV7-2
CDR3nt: TGTGCCAGCAGCCAACGACACGGCAATCAGCCCCAGCATTTT
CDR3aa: CASSQRHGNQPQHF

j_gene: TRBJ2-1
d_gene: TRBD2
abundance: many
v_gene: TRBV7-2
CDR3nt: TGTGCCAGCAGCTTCTCGGTGACTAGCGGAGGGGGTGAGCAGTTCTTC
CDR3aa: CASSFSVTSGGGEQFF

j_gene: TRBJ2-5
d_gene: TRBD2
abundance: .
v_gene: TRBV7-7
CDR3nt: TGTGCTAGCAGCCTAGGGACTAGCGGGAGTGGAGAGACCCAGTACTTC
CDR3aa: CASSLGTSGSGETQYF